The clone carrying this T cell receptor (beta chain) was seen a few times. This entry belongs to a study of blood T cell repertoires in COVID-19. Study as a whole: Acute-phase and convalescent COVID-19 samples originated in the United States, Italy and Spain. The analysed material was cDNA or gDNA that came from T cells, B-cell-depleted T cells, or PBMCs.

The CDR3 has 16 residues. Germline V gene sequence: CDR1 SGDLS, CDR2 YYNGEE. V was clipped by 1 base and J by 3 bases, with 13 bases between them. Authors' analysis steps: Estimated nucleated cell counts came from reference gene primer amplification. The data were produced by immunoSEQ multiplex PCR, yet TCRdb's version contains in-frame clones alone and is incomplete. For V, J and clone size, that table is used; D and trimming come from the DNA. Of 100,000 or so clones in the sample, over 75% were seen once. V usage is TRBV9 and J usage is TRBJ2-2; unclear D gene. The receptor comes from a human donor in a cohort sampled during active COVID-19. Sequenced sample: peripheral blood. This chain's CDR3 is CASSVRPNADTGELFF. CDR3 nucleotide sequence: TGTGCCAGCAGCGTACGACCCAATGCGGACACCGGGGAGCTGTTTTTT.